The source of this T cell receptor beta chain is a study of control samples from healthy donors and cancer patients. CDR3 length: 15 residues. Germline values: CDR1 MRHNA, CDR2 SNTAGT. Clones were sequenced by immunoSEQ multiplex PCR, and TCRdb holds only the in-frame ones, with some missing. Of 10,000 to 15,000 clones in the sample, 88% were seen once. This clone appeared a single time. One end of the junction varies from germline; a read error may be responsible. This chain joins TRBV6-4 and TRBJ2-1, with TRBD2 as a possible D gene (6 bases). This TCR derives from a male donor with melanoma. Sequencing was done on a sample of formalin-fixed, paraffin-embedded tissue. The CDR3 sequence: CASSLVADSSNEQFF. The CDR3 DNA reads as TGTGCCAGCAGTCTAGTAGCGGACTCCTCCAATGAGCAGTTCTTC.